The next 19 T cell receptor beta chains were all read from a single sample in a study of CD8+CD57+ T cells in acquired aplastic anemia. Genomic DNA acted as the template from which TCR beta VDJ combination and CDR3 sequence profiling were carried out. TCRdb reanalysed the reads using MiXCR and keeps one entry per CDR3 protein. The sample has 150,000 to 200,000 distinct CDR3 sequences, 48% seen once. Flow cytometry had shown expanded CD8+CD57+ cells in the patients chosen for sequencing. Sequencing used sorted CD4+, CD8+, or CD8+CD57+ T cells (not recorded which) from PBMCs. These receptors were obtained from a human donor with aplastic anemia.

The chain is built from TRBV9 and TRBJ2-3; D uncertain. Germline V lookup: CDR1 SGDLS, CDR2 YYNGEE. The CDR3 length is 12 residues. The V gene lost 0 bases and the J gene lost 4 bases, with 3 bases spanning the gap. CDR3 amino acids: CASSVEADTQYF. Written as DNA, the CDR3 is TGTGCCAGCAGCGTAGAGGCAGATACGCAGTATTTT. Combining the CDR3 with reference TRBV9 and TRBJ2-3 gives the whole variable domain DSGVTQTPKHLITATGQRVTLRCSPRSGDLSVYWYQQSLDQGLQFLIQYYNGEERAKGNILERFSAQQFPDLHSELNLSSLELGDSALYFCASSVEADTQYFGPGTRLTVL.

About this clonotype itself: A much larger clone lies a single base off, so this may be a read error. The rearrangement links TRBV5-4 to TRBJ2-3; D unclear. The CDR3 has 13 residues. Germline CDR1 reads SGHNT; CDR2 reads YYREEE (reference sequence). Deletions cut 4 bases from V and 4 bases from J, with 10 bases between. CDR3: CASSPSVADTQYF. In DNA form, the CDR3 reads TGTGCCAGCAGCCCCAGCGTGGCAGATACGCAGTATTTT.

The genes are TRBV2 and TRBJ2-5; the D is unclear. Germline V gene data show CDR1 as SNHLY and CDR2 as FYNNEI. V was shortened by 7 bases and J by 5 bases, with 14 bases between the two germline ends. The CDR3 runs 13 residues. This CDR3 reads CASMIWVGETQYF. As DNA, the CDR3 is TGTGCCAGCATGATATGGGTAGGGGAGACCCAGTACTTC.

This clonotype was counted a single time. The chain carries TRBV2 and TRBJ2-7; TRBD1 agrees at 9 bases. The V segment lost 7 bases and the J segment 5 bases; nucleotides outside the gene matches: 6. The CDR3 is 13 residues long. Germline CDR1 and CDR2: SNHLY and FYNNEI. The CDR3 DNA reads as TGTGCCAGCACTGAGGACAGGGGCCACGAGCAGTACTTC. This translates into CASTEDRGHEQYF. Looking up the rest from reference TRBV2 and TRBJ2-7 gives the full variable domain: EPEVTQTPSHQVTQMGQEVILRCVPISNHLYFYWYRQILGQKVEFLVSFYNNEISEKSEIFDDQFSVERPDGSNFTLKIRSTKLEDSAMYFCASTEDRGHEQYFGPGTRLTVT.

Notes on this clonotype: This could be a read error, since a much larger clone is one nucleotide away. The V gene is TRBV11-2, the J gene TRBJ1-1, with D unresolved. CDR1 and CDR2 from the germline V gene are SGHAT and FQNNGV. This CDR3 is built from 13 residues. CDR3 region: CASSFYAGTAAFF. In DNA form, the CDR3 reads TGTGCCAGCAGCTTTTATGCGGGAACTGCAGCTTTCTTT.

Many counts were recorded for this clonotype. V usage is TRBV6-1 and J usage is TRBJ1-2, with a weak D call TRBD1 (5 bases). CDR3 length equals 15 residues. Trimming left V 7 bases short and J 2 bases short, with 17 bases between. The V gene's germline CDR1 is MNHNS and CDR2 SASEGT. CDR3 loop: CASTPRQHQNYGYTF. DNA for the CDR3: TGTGCCAGCACCCCCAGACAGCACCAAAACTATGGCTACACCTTC.

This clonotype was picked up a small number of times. CDR3 residues: CASSPDRSQETQYF. The CDR3 DNA is TGTGCCAGCTCACCAGACCGATCACAAGAGACCCAGTACTTC. The chain uses TRBV18 and TRBJ2-5; D is unresolved. Trimming took off 2 bases at V and 2 bases at J, with 9 bases between the two ends. This CDR3 has 14 amino acids. The germline V gene encodes CDR1 KGHSH and CDR2 LQKENI.

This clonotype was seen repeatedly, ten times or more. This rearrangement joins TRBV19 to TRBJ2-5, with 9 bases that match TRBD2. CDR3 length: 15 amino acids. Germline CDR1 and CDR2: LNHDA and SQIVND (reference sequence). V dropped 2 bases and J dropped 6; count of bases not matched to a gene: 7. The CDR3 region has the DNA TGTGCCAGTAGTATATTGTCTAGCGGGAAGCAGACCCAGTACTTC. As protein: CASSILSSGKQTQYF.

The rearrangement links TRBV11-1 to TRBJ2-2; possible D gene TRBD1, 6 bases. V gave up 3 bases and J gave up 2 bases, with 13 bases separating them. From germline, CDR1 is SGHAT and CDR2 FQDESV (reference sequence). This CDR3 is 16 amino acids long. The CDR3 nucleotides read TGTGCCAGCAGCTTGGCAGGGGCCTTAAACACCGGGGAGCTGTTTTTT. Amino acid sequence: CASSLAGALNTGELFF.

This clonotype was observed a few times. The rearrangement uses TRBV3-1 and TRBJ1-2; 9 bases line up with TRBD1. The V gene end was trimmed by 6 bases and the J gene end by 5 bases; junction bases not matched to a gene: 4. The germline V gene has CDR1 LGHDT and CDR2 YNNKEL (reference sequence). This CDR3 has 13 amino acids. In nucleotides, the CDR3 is TGTGCCAGCAGTCGACAGGGGGGGTATGGCTACACCTTC. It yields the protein CASSRQGGYGYTF.

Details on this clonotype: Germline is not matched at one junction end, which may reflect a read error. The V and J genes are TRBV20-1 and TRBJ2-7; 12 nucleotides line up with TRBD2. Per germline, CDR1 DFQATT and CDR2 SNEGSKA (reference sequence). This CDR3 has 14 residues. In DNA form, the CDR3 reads TGCAGTGCCAGAGGACTAGCGGGAAACTACGAGCAGTACTTC. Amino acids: CSARGLAGNYEQYF.

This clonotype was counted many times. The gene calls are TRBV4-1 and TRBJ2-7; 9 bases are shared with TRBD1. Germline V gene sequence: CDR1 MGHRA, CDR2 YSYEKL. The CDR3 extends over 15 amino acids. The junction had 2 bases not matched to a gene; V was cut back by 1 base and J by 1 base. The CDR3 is CASSQGQGGSYEQYF. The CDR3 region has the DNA TGCGCCAGCAGCCAAGGACAGGGGGGGTCCTACGAGCAGTACTTC.

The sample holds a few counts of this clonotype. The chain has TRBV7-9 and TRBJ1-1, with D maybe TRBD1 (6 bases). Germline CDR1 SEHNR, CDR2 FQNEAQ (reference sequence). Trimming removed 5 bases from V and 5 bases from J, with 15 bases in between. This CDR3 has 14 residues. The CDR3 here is CASSRGGRETEAFF. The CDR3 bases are TGTGCCAGCAGCCGAGGGGGGCGTGAGACTGAAGCTTTCTTT.

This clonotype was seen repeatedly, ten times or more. This CDR3 is CASSGAVGSQFF. DNA of the CDR3: TGTGCCAGCAGTGGCGCGGTGGGGTCGCAGTTCTTC. The chain employs TRBV2 and TRBJ2-1, with no clear D. Germline values: CDR1 SNHLY, CDR2 FYNNEI. This CDR3 has 12 residues. The V end was cut by 4 bases, the J end by 12 bases, with 13 bases between.

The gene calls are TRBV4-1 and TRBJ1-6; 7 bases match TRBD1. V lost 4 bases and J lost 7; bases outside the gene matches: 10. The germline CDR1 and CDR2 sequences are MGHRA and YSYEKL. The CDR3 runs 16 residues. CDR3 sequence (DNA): TGCGCCAGCAGCCCAGGAACAGGGGCGGTGAATTCACCCCTCCACTTT. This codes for CASSPGTGAVNSPLHF.

CDR3 in amino acids: CASAGQGISNEQFF. For the CDR3, the DNA is TGTGCCAGCGCGGGACAGGGGATTAGCAATGAGCAGTTCTTC. The chain links TRBV2 to TRBJ2-1, with 10 bases matching TRBD1. The CDR3 extends over 14 amino acids. V was pared by 8 bases and J by 6 bases, with 7 bases of the junction left unmatched. Germline CDR1 and CDR2: SNHLY and FYNNEI.

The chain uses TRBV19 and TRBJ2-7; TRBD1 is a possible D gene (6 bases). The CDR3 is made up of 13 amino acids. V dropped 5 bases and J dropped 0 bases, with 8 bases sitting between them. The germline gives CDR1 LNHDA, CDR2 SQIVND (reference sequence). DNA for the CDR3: TGTGCCAGTAGTGGGACATACTCCTACGAGCAGTACTTC. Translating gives CASSGTYSYEQYF.

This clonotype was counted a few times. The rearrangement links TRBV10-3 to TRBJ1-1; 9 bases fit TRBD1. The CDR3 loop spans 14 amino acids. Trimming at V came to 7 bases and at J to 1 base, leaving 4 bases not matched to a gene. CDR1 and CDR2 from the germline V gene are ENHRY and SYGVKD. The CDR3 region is CAIMTGGPNTEAFF. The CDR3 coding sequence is TGTGCCATCATGACAGGGGGACCGAACACTGAAGCTTTCTTT.

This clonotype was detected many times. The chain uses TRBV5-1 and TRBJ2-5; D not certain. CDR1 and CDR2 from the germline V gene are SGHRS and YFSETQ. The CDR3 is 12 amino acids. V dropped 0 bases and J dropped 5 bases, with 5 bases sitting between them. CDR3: CASSLAKETQYF. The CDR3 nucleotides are TGCGCCAGCAGCTTGGCCAAGGAGACCCAGTACTTC. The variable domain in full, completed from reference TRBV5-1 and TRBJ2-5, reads KAGVTQTPRYLIKTRGQQVTLSCSPISGHRSVSWYQQTPGQGLQFLFEYFSETQRNKGNFPGRFSGRQFSNSRSEMNVSTLELGDSALYLCASSLAKETQYFGPGTRLLVL.